The 16 T cell receptor beta chains in this list originate from one sample, sequenced in a study of spatial heterogeneity in lung cancer. Study-wide results and caveats: Higher tumor mutation counts went along with higher counts of expanded intratumoral alpha and beta TCRs.

TCRdb redid the calling of the 5' RACE reads with MiXCR, one entry per CDR3 protein. The sample lists approximately 10,000 distinct CDR3 sequences, over 4.5% occurring once. Noted time point: sample taken at primary tumor resection. Their antigen targets remain unknown. The sample was lung tumor tissue, taken at surgery. Source of these receptors: a male donor with early-stage non-small cell lung cancer.

This clonotype was picked up many times. The chain has TRBV28 and TRBJ1-2; 10 nucleotides align to TRBD1. CDR1 and CDR2 from the germline V gene are MDHEN and SYDVKM. The CDR3 is 15 residues long. J lost 3 bases, V lost 5 bases, and 6 bases had no gene match. CDR3 amino acids: CASSPPGTGDYGYTF. In nucleotides, the CDR3 is TGTGCCAGCAGTCCCCCCGGGACAGGGGACTATGGCTACACCTTC.

This clonotype appeared many times. The CDR3 region has the DNA TGTGCCAGCAGTTACCAAGCGTCAAGCTCCTACGAGCAGTACTTC. This gives the protein CASSYQASSSYEQYF. The genes are TRBV6-2 or TRBV6-3 and TRBJ2-7; D unclear. Germline CDR1 reads MNHEY; CDR2 reads SVGEGT. This CDR3 has 15 amino acids. V dropped 2 bases and J dropped 0 bases, with 11 bases sitting between them.

This clonotype appeared many times. V is TRBV6-6 and J is TRBJ2-3, with D perhaps TRBD2 (6 bases). Germline V lookup: CDR1 MNHNY, CDR2 SVGAGI (reference sequence). V lost 6 bases to trimming and J lost 0 bases, with 16 bases between them. This CDR3 is 16 amino acids long. In DNA, the CDR3 is TGTGCCAGCAGCCATACGCGGGGAGCTAGCACAGATACGCAGTATTTT. Translation: CASSHTRGASTDTQYF.

This clonotype was detected a few times. The chain uses TRBV20-1 and TRBJ1-1; 8 bases line up with TRBD1. The J segment lost 4 bases and the V segment lost 5 bases, leaving 9 bases of the junction unmatched. The CDR3 sequence is 14 residues long. CDR1 is DFQATT, CDR2 SNEGSKA, per germline (reference sequence). CDR3 sequence (DNA): TGCAGTGCTTGGGACAGGCCGGGGGGCACTGAAGCTTTCTTT. Translating gives CSAWDRPGGTEAFF.

In its sample, this clonotype was seen many times. Here the CDR3 reads CASSLAPGDTIYF. In nucleotides, the CDR3 is TGTGCCAGCAGCTTAGCACCCGGGGACACCATATATTTT. V gene TRBV7-2 combines with J gene TRBJ1-3; D ambiguous. The CDR3 is made up of 13 amino acids. Germline V gene lookup returns CDR1 SGHTA and CDR2 FQGNSA. Trimming shortened V by 0 bases and J by 8 bases, and 8 bases separated the two germline ends. The whole variable domain, filled in from reference TRBV7-2 and TRBJ1-3, reads GAGVSQSPSNKVTEKGKDVELRCDPISGHTALYWYRQSLGQGLEFLIYFQGNSAPDKSGLPSDRFSAERTGGSVSTLTIQRTQQEDSAVYLCASSLAPGDTIYFGEGSWLTVV.

This clonotype occurred many times. The chain couples TRBV12-3 or TRBV12-4 to TRBJ1-2, with 8 bases that match TRBD1. The ends lost 3 bases at V and 6 bases at J; junction bases unmatched: 9. This CDR3 spans 15 amino acids. The CDR3 region is CASSFLAGGRNGYTF. CDR3 sequence (DNA): TGTGCCAGCAGTTTCTTAGCAGGGGGCAGAAATGGCTACACCTTC.

Notes on this clonotype: With a much larger clone just one base away, this may be a read error. A read error is likely, as this CDR3 ends without the conserved phenylalanine or tryptophan. The rearrangement joins TRBV20-1 to TRBJ2-1; 9 positions agree with TRBD1. The CDR3 extends over 14 amino acids. After removal of 5 bases from V and 0 bases from J, the junction contained 2 bases not matched to a gene. Germline CDR1 reads DFQATT; CDR2 reads SNEGSKA (reference sequence). The CDR3 spells CSAPDRGSYNEQFI. In DNA, the CDR3 is TGCAGTGCTCCGGACAGGGGCTCCTACAATGAGCAGTTCATC.

This clonotype came up many times. The rearrangement uses TRBV2 and TRBJ1-4; D unclear. The CDR3 length is 14 residues. The germline V gene encodes CDR1 SNHLY and CDR2 FYNNEI. The germline V and J ends were trimmed by 5 bases and 5 bases, with 12 bases remaining between them. CDR3 nucleotides: TGTGCCAGCAGTTTCAGGCCTCGAAATGAAAAACTGTTTTTT. This sequence encodes CASSFRPRNEKLFF.

This clonotype occurred many times. This sequence joins TRBV2 and TRBJ2-7, with 7 bases fitting TRBD1. Germline CDR1 and CDR2: SNHLY and FYNNEI. Unmatched junction bases numbered 8, after V lost 6 bases and J lost 3 bases. This CDR3 has 14 residues. The CDR3, as DNA: TGTGCCAGCAGAGGGACAGTTGGGAACTACGAGCAGTACTTC. Its translation: CASRGTVGNYEQYF.

This clonotype has a count of ten or more. The gene calls are TRBV7-8 and TRBJ2-1; D unclear. The germline V gene encodes CDR1 SGHVS and CDR2 FQNEAQ. The CDR3 is 13 residues long. V lost 4 bases to trimming and J lost 2 bases, with 6 bases between them. CDR3 in amino acids: CASSSQAYNEQFF. DNA of the CDR3: TGTGCCAGCAGCTCGCAGGCCTACAATGAGCAGTTCTTC.

With respect to this clonotype: A much larger clone lies one base from this, so it may be a read error. This sequence joins TRBV7-8 and TRBJ2-2, with TRBD2 identical over 14 bases. There are 18 residues in the CDR3. CDR1 and CDR2 from the germline V gene are SGHVS and FQNEAQ. The CDR3 DNA sequence: TGTGCCAGCAGCCCATGGGGAGGACTAGCGGGAGGTACCGTGGAGCTGTTTTTT. This sequence encodes CASSPWGGLAGGTVELFF.

The table lists this clonotype with many counts. The rearrangement links TRBV4-1 to TRBJ1-4; D not resolved. Germline V gene lookup returns CDR1 MGHRA and CDR2 YSYEKL. The germline V and J ends were trimmed by 0 bases and 0 bases, with 8 bases remaining between them. The CDR3 extends over 16 amino acids. CDR3 DNA sequence: TGCGCCAGCAGCCAAGAACTGGTATCAACTAATGAAAAACTGTTTTTT. Amino acids: CASSQELVSTNEKLFF.

There are many counts of this clonotype. This chain connects TRBV6-5 to TRBJ2-2; D is perhaps TRBD1 (6 bases). This CDR3 is 15 amino acids long. Between the trimmed V and J ends, which lost 4 bases and 4 bases, there was a span of 13 bases. Germline-derived CDR1 and CDR2 are MNHEY and SVGAGI. The CDR3 DNA is TGTGCCAGCAGTTTACAGGGTGGAGGCACCGGGGAGCTGTTTTTT. Translation gives CASSLQGGGTGELFF.

This clonotype has a count of ten or more. The chain couples TRBV12-3 or TRBV12-4 to TRBJ2-5; the match to TRBD1 covers 9 bases. This CDR3 spans 18 amino acids. V shed 5 bases and J 1 base; nucleotides not matched to a gene: 14. The CDR3 spells CASSKNGQGKRGQETQYF. CDR3 sequence (DNA): TGTGCCAGCAGTAAAAACGGACAGGGGAAGAGAGGCCAAGAGACCCAGTACTTC.

This clonotype has at least ten counts. The chain has TRBV29-1 and TRBJ2-1; D not resolved. This CDR3 contains 17 residues. Germline lookup yields CDR1 SQVTM and CDR2 ANQGSEA. Trimming pared 4 bases from V and 0 bases from J, leaving 19 bases between. The DNA for the CDR3 is TGCAGCGTTGGGGGTCCGTGGGGTACTAACTCCTACAATGAGCAGTTCTTC. Its protein product is CSVGGPWGTNSYNEQFF.

This clonotype was counted many times. The gene calls are TRBV28 and TRBJ1-5, with 8 bases aligning to TRBD1. The V segment lost 3 bases and the J segment 5 bases; nucleotides outside the gene matches: 6. Per the germline V gene, CDR1 is MDHEN and CDR2 is SYDVKM. CDR3 size: 15 residues. CDR3 in amino acids: CASSFGGTGDQPQHF. The CDR3 coding sequence is TGTGCCAGCAGTTTCGGGGGGACAGGTGATCAGCCCCAGCATTTT.